The 15 T cell receptor beta chains below all came from one sample that was sequenced in a study of T cells after yellow fever vaccination. TCRdb passed the 5' RACE reads through MiXCR, listing each CDR3 protein once. The sample yields tens of thousands of distinct CDR3 sequences, roughly 7.7% seen once. This sample comprised CD8+ T cells sorted from PBMCs, obtained on the day of the yellow fever booster vaccination. The receptor set was obtained from a man aged 25-45 years who received the YFV17D yellow fever vaccine.

The rearrangement links TRBV6-5 to TRBJ2-3, with no clear D. This CDR3 is built from 13 residues. Germline V gives CDR1 MNHEY, CDR2 SVGAGI. The ends were cut back, 2 bases at V and 5 bases at J, with 8 bases in the middle. The CDR3 nucleotides are TGTGCCAGCAGTTACGTTTGGGGAGATACGCAGTATTTT. Translation: CASSYVWGDTQYF.

CDR3 sequence (DNA): TGTGCCAGCAGTATCCTAGATGAGCAGTTCTTC. This sequence encodes CASSILDEQFF. The chain combines TRBV9 with TRBJ2-1, with D unclear. Deletions cut 5 bases from V and 8 bases from J, with 8 bases between. The germline gives CDR1 SGDLS, CDR2 YYNGEE. CDR3 length equals 11 residues.

This clonotype showed up many times. This chain connects TRBV5-6 to TRBJ2-7; 8 nucleotides align to TRBD2. Germline assignment: CDR1 SGHDT and CDR2 YYEEEE. Trimming cost V 6 bases and J 3 bases; bases outside gene matches: 8. The CDR3 spans 14 residues. CDR3 protein: CASIPERGSYEQYF. DNA for the CDR3: TGTGCCAGCATCCCGGAGCGGGGGAGCTACGAGCAGTACTTC.

This clonotype has a count of ten or more. V is TRBV4-3 and J is TRBJ1-3, with a tentative D call TRBD1 (6 bases). CDR1 and CDR2 (germline): LGHNA, YSLEER. The CDR3 is 15 amino acids. The V gene lost 6 bases and the J gene lost 0 bases, with 12 bases spanning the gap. The CDR3 is CASSQGPASGNTIYF. In nucleotides, the CDR3 is TGCGCCAGCAGTCAGGGGCCGGCCTCTGGAAACACCATATATTTT.

This clonotype was counted only a few times. The rearrangement uses TRBV7-9 and TRBJ2-7; TRBD2 matches 7 bases. The CDR3 has 11 residues. CDR1 and CDR2 from the germline V gene are SEHNR and FQNEAQ (reference sequence). Trimming took 7 bases from V and 6 from J; bases not matched to a gene: 3. The CDR3 coding sequence is TGTGCCAGCACCCCGGGGGGCGAGCAGTACTTC. Amino acid sequence: CASTPGGEQYF.

This rearrangement joins TRBV4-3 to TRBJ2-1, with D tentatively TRBD1 (5 bases). This CDR3 spans 15 amino acids. V dropped 0 bases and J dropped 5 bases, with 11 bases sitting between them. Germline V CDR1 and CDR2: LGHNA, YSLEER. The CDR3 here is CASSQEGDRNNEQFF. Written as DNA, the CDR3 is TGCGCCAGCAGCCAAGAAGGAGACAGAAACAATGAGCAGTTCTTC.

This clonotype was counted many times. V gene TRBV29-1 combines with J gene TRBJ2-5; possible D gene TRBD1, 6 bases. The CDR3 sequence is 12 residues long. CDR1 SQVTM and CDR2 ANQGSEA come from the germline V gene. V was pared by 6 bases and J by 5 bases, with 13 bases between. The CDR3 sequence is CSVRTALETQYF. Written as DNA, the CDR3 is TGCAGCGTCCGGACAGCTCTGGAGACCCAGTACTTC.

The rearrangement joins TRBV29-1 to TRBJ1-2, with a weak D call TRBD1 (6 bases). Germline V lookup: CDR1 SQVTM, CDR2 ANQGSEA. CDR3 length: 13 amino acids. V was shortened by 7 bases and J by 7 bases, with 19 bases between the two germline ends. The CDR3 DNA sequence: TGCAGCGACGGAGGGTCCAGGGGCCCTGGCTACACCTTC. Residues: CSDGGSRGPGYTF. Full variable domain (outside the CDR3, taken from reference TRBV29-1 and TRBJ1-2): SAVISQKPSRDICQRGTSLTIQCQVDSQVTMMFWYRQQPGQSLTLIATANQGSEATYESGFVIDKFPISRPNLTFSTLTVSNMSPEDSSIYLCSDGGSRGPGYTFGSGTRLTVV.

J is TRBJ2-1 and V is TRBV7-9, with D unresolved. The ends were cut back, 3 bases at V and 0 bases at J, with 12 bases in the middle. The CDR3 has 16 amino acids. The germline CDR1 and CDR2 sequences are SEHNR and FQNEAQ (reference sequence). CDR3 loop: CASSFITPSSYNEQFF. As DNA, the CDR3 is TGTGCCAGCAGCTTCATTACGCCGAGCTCCTACAATGAGCAGTTCTTC.

The rearrangement joins TRBV12-3 or TRBV12-4 to TRBJ2-3, with 7 positions matching TRBD2. V lost 7 bases and J lost 5; bases outside the gene matches: 9. The CDR3 is 14 residues long. The CDR3 region has the DNA TGTGCCAGCACTCCAGGACTAGGAGGAGATACGCAGTATTTT. Protein sequence: CASTPGLGGDTQYF.

In DNA form, the CDR3 reads TGCAGTGCCCCACCAGTCACTAGCTCCTACAATGAGCAGTTCTTC. Residues: CSAPPVTSSYNEQFF. The chain couples TRBV20-1 to TRBJ2-1, with D possibly TRBD2 on 5 matching bases. This CDR3 has 15 residues. The ends were cut back, 6 bases at V and 0 bases at J, with 15 bases in the middle. Germline V CDR1 and CDR2: DFQATT, SNEGSKA (reference sequence).

The chain carries TRBV7-6 and TRBJ1-2; the D gene is possibly TRBD1 (6 bases). This CDR3 spans 15 amino acids. Per the germline V gene, CDR1 is SGHVS and CDR2 is FNYEAQ. With 5 bases removed from V and 6 bases from J, the gap between germline ends came to 19 bases. DNA for the CDR3: TGTGCCAGCAGCCCTAGTGGGGGGCTTTATGATGGCTACACCTTC. It codes for CASSPSGGLYDGYTF.

This clonotype occurred many times. The chain carries TRBV5-1 and TRBJ2-1; maybe TRBD1 (5 bases). The CDR3 consists of 12 residues. Germline V lookup: CDR1 SGHRS, CDR2 YFSETQ. V was shortened by 2 bases and J by 7 bases, with 7 bases between the two germline ends. CDR3 in amino acids: CASSFGQNEQFF. The DNA of the CDR3 is TGCGCCAGCAGCTTCGGACAAAATGAGCAGTTCTTC. The entire variable domain, with the rest obtained from reference TRBV5-1 and TRBJ2-1, is as follows: KAGVTQTPRYLIKTRGQQVTLSCSPISGHRSVSWYQQTPGQGLQFLFEYFSETQRNKGNFPGRFSGRQFSNSRSEMNVSTLELGDSALYLCASSFGQNEQFFGPGTRLTVL.

This clonotype was seen at least ten times. CDR3 bases: TGCGCCAGCGGGCTTGGGACCGTGGCTCTAGCCAAAAACATTCAGTACTTC. Translated, it gives CASGLGTVALAKNIQYF. V and J are TRBV5-1 and TRBJ2-4; D is tentatively TRBD1 or TRBD2 (5 bases each). The V end lost 7 bases, the J end lost 0 bases, and 20 bases lay between the germline ends. The CDR3 is 17 residues long. Germline CDR1 reads SGHRS; CDR2 reads YFSETQ.

The sample holds a few counts of this clonotype. V is TRBV27 and J is TRBJ1-1; D possibly corresponds to TRBD1 (5 bases). The CDR3 totals 15 residues. The germline CDR1 and CDR2 sequences are MNHEY and SMNVEV (reference sequence). The V end was cut by 2 bases, the J end by 2 bases, with 12 bases between. CDR3 loop: CASSLRGQPNTEAFF. DNA of the CDR3: TGTGCCAGCAGTTTAAGGGGCCAGCCAAACACTGAAGCTTTCTTT.